The 3 T cell receptor beta chains presented below share a single source sample, sequenced in a study of T-cell reconstitution after alpha-beta-depleted transplantation in children. Broader study findings: Counts and diversity of T cells one year after transplant came mostly from newly produced T cells.

A library of TCRbeta sequences, prepared with unique molecular identifiers, was generated. TCRdb recomputed calls from the PCR reads with MiXCR, one row per CDR3 protein. This table has around 270,000 distinct CDR3 sequences, over 7.5% appearing once. No antigen has been identified for these receptors. Sequencing was performed on peripheral blood, taken 360 days after TCRalphabeta/CD19-depleted stem cell transplant. Receptors originate from a female patient under 10 years old who had a stem cell transplant for Fanconi anemia, so the T cells may come from the graft donor.

This clonotype occurred a few times. The CDR3 DNA reads as TGTGCCAGCAGCTTGGCGGACGCCTACGAGCAGTACGTC. Protein product: CASSLADAYEQYV. This chain uses TRBV5-5 with TRBJ2-7; D gene unclear. The germline V gene encodes CDR1 SGHKS and CDR2 YYEKEE (reference sequence). Trimming took off 0 bases at V and 2 bases at J, with 6 bases between the two ends. The CDR3 consists of 13 residues.

This clonotype has a count of ten or more. The chain recombines TRBV2 with TRBJ1-1; 8 bases fit TRBD1. The CDR3 is 13 residues long. Germline CDR1 SNHLY, CDR2 FYNNEI. V gave up 6 bases and J gave up 1 base; unmatched junction bases: 1. Here the CDR3 reads CASRGQGNTEAFF. CDR3 nucleotide sequence: TGTGCCAGCAGAGGACAGGGGAACACTGAAGCTTTCTTT.

A few counts support this clonotype. V usage is TRBV7-9 and J usage is TRBJ2-7; 7 bases map to TRBD1. V was clipped by 3 bases and J by 3 bases; unmatched bases: 11. Per the germline V gene, CDR1 is SEHNR and CDR2 is FQNEAQ (reference sequence). CDR3 size: 16 residues. As DNA, the CDR3 is TGTGCCAGCAGCTTGGGACAGACCCGGCCCTACTACGAGCAGTACGTC. It translates to CASSLGQTRPYYEQYV.